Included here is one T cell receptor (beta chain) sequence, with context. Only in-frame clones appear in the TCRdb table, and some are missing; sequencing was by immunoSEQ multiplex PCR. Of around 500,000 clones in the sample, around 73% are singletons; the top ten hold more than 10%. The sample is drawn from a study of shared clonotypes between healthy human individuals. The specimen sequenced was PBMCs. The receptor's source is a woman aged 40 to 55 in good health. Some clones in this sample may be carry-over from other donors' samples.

CDR3 DNA sequence: TGCAGTGCTAGAGATTCTGGCTACACCTTC. It specifies CSARDSGYTF. This chain uses TRBV20-1 with TRBJ1-2, with unresolved D. Germline-derived CDR1 and CDR2 are DFQATT and SNEGSKA (reference sequence). The CDR3 covers 10 residues. V was pared by 0 bases and J by 7 bases, with 3 bases between.